Given below is one T cell receptor beta chain in context. At least ten counts were recorded for this clonotype. What antigen it recognizes has not been identified. Base-call qualities are not available, and no considerably larger clone is one nucleotide away. The data stem from a study of T cells in Graves' hyperthyroidism and ophthalmopathy (dated by TCRdb to between 2017 and 2020). Concerning the study at large: Peripheral blood samples were taken at the time of initial diagnosis, prior to any treatment. A discovery cohort of around 98 patients, 43 with Graves' ophthalmopathy and roughly 59 with stable Graves' hyperthyroidism, was used to find distinguishing TCR V-J signatures. Whether ophthalmopathy could be predicted prospectively was tested in an independent validation cohort made up of 18 hyperthyroidism patients plus 17 patients who later progressed to ophthalmopathy. The 100 or so discovery patients were divided at random into training and test sets in a 7:3 ratio. In roughly six Graves' hyperthyroidism patients, the study also compared T-cell repertoires from thyroid tissue with T-cell repertoires from blood. After sampling, hyperthyroidism patients received methimazole starting at 30 mg daily, and ophthalmopathy patients received high-dose intravenous methylprednisolone. The paper reports TCR Vbeta CDR3 sequencing of over 120 peripheral blood samples: approximately 41 ophthalmopathy, 75 to 80 hyperthyroidism and about 17 progressor patients.

TCR beta CDR3 regions were amplified from RNA transcripts. For the first round of RT-PCR on the TCR CDR3, the HTBI primer set was used together with the Qiagen OneStep RT-PCR kit. Libraries were constructed in a second round of multiplex PCR, after which size selection and purification were performed. The libraries were sequenced on an Illumina HiSeq2000 using paired-end 100 bp reads. Regarding the original processing steps: SOAPnuke was used to process the raw data, with reads discarded if the reads contained adapters or uncalled bases, had a mean Phred below 15, or lacked an exact constant-primer or identifier match. High-quality paired reads were merged using COPE v1.2.5, and each unique nucleotide sequence was defined as a clonotype. MiTCR v1.1 was used to align clonotypes to the IMGT TRBV, TRBD and TRBJ reference segments. Only V-J combinations with frequency above 0.0001, covering roughly 99% of repertoires, were analysed. A TCS score was defined as the ratio between F50 (clonal expansion) and ExV (chaos), using BLOSUM62-based TCRdist between CDR3 peptides within each V-J. Welch's t-statistics and random forest reduced some 510 V-J features to 13, which were used in a naive Bayes classifier (R e1071). TCRdb reprocessed the public reads (quality trimming at Q25 with fastp, clone calling with MiXCR) and kept in-frame beta chains. Records with the same CDR3 protein are collapsed into one entry carrying the most frequent genes and DNA. The V and J calls and clone size are TCRdb's, not the authors'. Within this sample are 730,000 or so distinct CDR3 sequences, with around 20% of them counted one time only. Roughly 17% of the sample belongs to the ten largest clones.

Its CDR3 holds 12 amino acids, cysteine through phenylalanine. The retained sequence is limited to the CDR3, 36 bases, with the frame set at the first base. A distance of 10 bases separates the germline ends of V and J, which lose 3 bases and 8 bases respectively. The paper's findings and limits, for the study overall: Sample size was not statistically predetermined, and investigators were not blinded to group allocation. A 13 V-J signature model separated ophthalmopathy from stable hyperthyroidism, with 87.88% sensitivity and 81.08% specificity in cross-validation and 80%/75% in testing. Most expanded thyroid clonotypes (frequency above 0.001) were also found in blood, which suggests that blood repertoires may mirror thyroid immune responses. In validation, the model predicted progression to ophthalmopathy a median of around 6.5 months before onset, with roughly 71% sensitivity and 72.22% specificity.

Hyperthyroidism patients were newly diagnosed, had a disease duration of under 2 months, and were aged 18 to 65 years. Any patient with an uncontrolled infection, another autoimmune disease, pregnancy or lactation was excluded. Diagnoses were based on clinical symptoms, serum thyroxine and TRAb, thyroid ultrasound and orbital computed tomography. For progressor patients, blood was drawn at the first diagnosis of hyperthyroidism, before any ophthalmopathy symptoms had appeared. Ficoll-Paque density gradient centrifugation was used to isolate PBMCs from about 9 ml of fresh peripheral blood. Progressor patients were initially diagnosed with Graves' hyperthyroidism and developed ophthalmopathy during follow-up. Total RNA was extracted with Trizol reagent, and quality was checked on an Agilent 2100 Bioanalyzer.

The sample was blood. The clonotype comes from a woman in her forties or fifties with Graves' hyperthyroidism that later progressed to Graves' ophthalmopathy. Here the chain combines TRBV12-3 or TRBV12-4 and TRBJ1-2, with an unclear D gene assignment. The CDR3 has the sequence CASSFSAGGYTF. The nucleotide sequence reads as follows: TGTGCCAGCAGTTTCTCGGCGGGGGGCTACACCTTC.